The 7 T cell receptor beta chains below all came from one sample that was sequenced in a study of cytomegalovirus exposure and HLA in healthy donors. The PCR had 60 Vbeta and 13 Jbeta primers. Profiled with immunoSEQ multiplex PCR; TCRdb holds only in-frame clones, not every one. The sample carries 150,000 to 200,000 clones, around 83% recorded once. The sample taken for sequencing was PBMCs. These receptor sequences come from a man aged 45-60 years in good health and CMV-seronegative.

The chain recombines TRBV19 with TRBJ2-5, with D maybe TRBD1 (5 bases). Deletions cut 5 bases from V and 6 bases from J, with 13 bases between. This CDR3 contains 13 residues. The germline V gene encodes CDR1 LNHDA and CDR2 SQIVND (reference sequence). The CDR3 region is CASSGQGEKTQYF. The CDR3 DNA reads TGTGCCAGTAGTGGCCAGGGCGAGAAGACCCAGTACTTC.

The chain employs TRBV7-9 and TRBJ1-1, with D possibly TRBD1 on 5 matching bases. V lost 3 bases and J lost 6, with 14 bases in between. The CDR3 runs 14 residues. The germline gives CDR1 SEHNR, CDR2 FQNEAQ (reference sequence). CDR3 amino acids: CASSLGRVYAEAFF. DNA of the CDR3: TGTGCCAGCAGCTTGGGCAGGGTGTATGCTGAAGCTTTCTTT. Full variable domain (missing parts from reference TRBV7-9 and TRBJ1-1): DTGVSQNPRHKITKRGQNVTFRCDPISEHNRLYWYRQTLGQGPEFLTYFQNEAQLEKSRLLSDRFSAERPKGSFSTLEIQRTEQGDSAMYLCASSLGRVYAEAFFGQGTRLTVV.

The genes are TRBV6-5 and TRBJ1-1, with 7 bases identical to TRBD1. V lost 2 bases, J lost 4 bases, and 4 bases stayed unmatched. Germline CDR1 reads MNHEY; CDR2 reads SVGAGI. The CDR3 loop spans 14 amino acids. The CDR3 loop reads CASSYQGGGTEAFF. The CDR3, as DNA: TGTGCCAGCAGTTACCAGGGGGGTGGCACTGAAGCTTTCTTT.

This chain connects TRBV6-4 to TRBJ2-1; D uncertain. V was shortened by 2 bases and J by 0 bases, with 11 bases between the two germline ends. Germline V CDR1 and CDR2: MRHNA, SNTAGT. The CDR3 length is 16 residues. The CDR3 region is CASSDHPSSSYNEQFF. CDR3 sequence (DNA): TGTGCCAGCAGTGACCATCCCTCGAGCTCCTACAATGAGCAGTTCTTC.

This chain joins TRBV27 and TRBJ1-1; D perhaps matches TRBD1 (6 bases). The CDR3 is made up of 14 amino acids. V was trimmed by 3 bases and J by 8 bases, leaving 16 bases between them. Germline V gives CDR1 MNHEY, CDR2 SMNVEV (reference sequence). The CDR3 is CASSFRRRGMEAFF. As DNA, the CDR3 is TGTGCCAGCAGTTTCAGGCGTAGGGGGATGGAAGCTTTCTTT.

The V gene is TRBV5-8, the J gene TRBJ1-5, with TRBD1 as a possible D gene (6 bases). Trimming removed 1 base at V and 7 bases at J, with 12 bases between. Germline CDR1 and CDR2: SGHTS and YDEGEE. This CDR3 comprises 14 residues. CDR3 sequence (DNA): TGTGCCAGCAGCTTGTGGGGGCTAGGCCAGCCCCAGCATTTT. This sequence encodes CASSLWGLGQPQHF.

The chain recombines TRBV6-5 with TRBJ1-3, with D perhaps matching TRBD1 (5 bases). In germline, CDR1 is MNHEY, CDR2 SVGAGI. The germline V and J ends were trimmed by 7 bases and 4 bases, with 17 bases remaining between them. This CDR3 spans 15 amino acids. As DNA, the CDR3 is TGTGCCAGCACCTCCCGACCCAGGGCGGGAAACACCATATATTTT. Translated, it gives CASTSRPRAGNTIYF.